Listed here are 29 T cell receptor beta chains from one sample, sequenced in a study of T cell repertoires and Cas9 in healthy adults. TCRdb keeps only in-frame clones here, not all; method: immunoSEQ multiplex PCR. This table holds some 15,000 clones, roughly nine tenths found once. The sequenced material came from Tregs (CD4+, CD25+, CD127-, CD137-, CD154-) from PBMCs; culture status not recorded. These receptors came from a human donor in good health.

This clone has more than one count but fewer than ten. This rearrangement joins TRBV5-6 to TRBJ2-6; D uncertain. Germline CDR1 reads SGHDT; CDR2 reads YYEEEE. Trimming cost V 4 bases and J 0 bases, with 17 bases left between them. CDR3 length: 18 amino acids. The CDR3 is CASSGMAGLSSGANVLTF. The CDR3 bases are TGTGCCAGCAGCGGGATGGCAGGCCTTAGCTCTGGGGCCAACGTCCTGACTTTC.

The chain joins TRBV5-6 to TRBJ1-5; D is perhaps TRBD1 (6 bases). V lost 0 bases and J lost 6, with 13 bases in between. The CDR3 covers 15 residues. Germline loops: CDR1 SGHDT, CDR2 YYEEEE. CDR3 loop: CASSLGAGGLQPQHF. The CDR3 bases are TGTGCCAGCAGCTTGGGGGCGGGGGGCCTTCAGCCCCAGCATTTT.

CDR3 DNA sequence: TGTGCCAGTAGTTTGCGGGGGGGCACTGAAGCTTTCTTT. It specifies CASSLRGGTEAFF. The chain is built from TRBV19 and TRBJ1-1, with a weak D call TRBD1 (5 bases). The V end was cut by 5 bases, the J end by 4 bases, with 11 bases between. The CDR3 has 13 residues. Germline V gives CDR1 LNHDA, CDR2 SQIVND (reference sequence).

The chain combines TRBV19 with TRBJ2-3; 9 bases fit TRBD1. From germline, CDR1 is LNHDA and CDR2 SQIVND (reference sequence). The CDR3 runs to 13 residues. Trimming cost V 5 bases and J 5 bases; bases outside gene matches: 2. The CDR3, as DNA: TGTGCCAGTAGTTACAGGGGGCAAGATACGCAGTATTTT. Protein: CASSYRGQDTQYF.

The V call is TRBV28, the J call TRBJ1-5; 10 bases map to TRBD1. Per germline, CDR1 MDHEN and CDR2 SYDVKM. The CDR3 contains 17 residues. V gave up 5 bases and J gave up 7 bases; unmatched junction bases: 14. CDR3 sequence (DNA): TGTGCCAGCAGTACTCATCAAGGACAGGGGGGCGGACAGCCCCAGCATTTT. It encodes CASSTHQGQGGGQPQHF. The variable domain in full, completed from reference TRBV28 and TRBJ1-5, reads DVKVTQSSRYLVKRTGEKVFLECVQDMDHENMFWYRQDPGLGLRLIYFSYDVKMKEKGDIPEGYSVSREKKERFSLILESASTNQTSMYLCASSTHQGQGGGQPQHFGDGTRLSIL.

The chain has TRBV4-2 and TRBJ1-2, with D possibly TRBD1 on 5 matching bases. The CDR3 loop spans 13 amino acids. With 4 bases removed from V and 5 bases from J, the gap between germline ends came to 11 bases. Per the germline V gene, CDR1 is LGHNA and CDR2 is YNFKEQ. The CDR3 protein is CASSPRGRYGYTF. DNA for the CDR3: TGTGCCAGCAGCCCGAGGGGTCGGTATGGCTACACCTTC.

The chain combines TRBV15 with TRBJ1-6; TRBD1 aligns across 9 bases. V lost 0 bases and J lost 6; bases outside the gene matches: 3. CDR3 length: 16 amino acids. Germline V gives CDR1 LNHNV, CDR2 YYDKDF (reference sequence). CDR3 region: CATSRDPGQGNSPLHF. The CDR3 DNA reads as TGTGCCACCAGCAGAGACCCGGGACAGGGTAATTCACCCCTCCACTTT.

The rearrangement links TRBV4-2 to TRBJ1-5; maybe TRBD1 (6 bases). Germline V gene lookup returns CDR1 LGHNA and CDR2 YNFKEQ. The CDR3 is 16 amino acids. Trimming took off 1 base at V and 3 bases at J, with 13 bases between the two ends. In DNA, the CDR3 is TGTGCCAGCAGCCAAGGACCAGGGGCGAACAATCAGCCCCAGCATTTT. It encodes CASSQGPGANNQPQHF.

V is TRBV30 and J is TRBJ1-5; 7 bases fit TRBD1. The V gene end was trimmed by 0 bases and the J gene end by 10 bases; junction bases not matched to a gene: 9. The germline V gene has CDR1 GTSNPN and CDR2 SVGIG (reference sequence). The CDR3 extends over 14 amino acids. As DNA, the CDR3 is TGTGCCTGGAGTGTAGGACAGGCCCAGGGACCCCAGCATTTT. This sequence encodes CAWSVGQAQGPQHF.

V usage is TRBV5-1 and J usage is TRBJ2-7, with D tentatively TRBD1 (6 bases). This CDR3 spans 15 amino acids. Per germline, CDR1 SGHRS and CDR2 YFSETQ. V was clipped by 5 bases and J by 2 bases, with 17 bases between them. CDR3 coding DNA: TGCGCCAGCAGTCCTGGACAGTTATGGACCTACGAGCAGTACTTC. Amino acids: CASSPGQLWTYEQYF.

This clone was observed a handful of times. This chain uses TRBV5-1 with TRBJ1-6; D remains unclear. Germline V gene sequence: CDR1 SGHRS, CDR2 YFSETQ. The CDR3 has 14 residues. The V end was cut by 0 bases, the J end by 5 bases, with 6 bases between. CDR3 DNA sequence: TGCGCCAGCAGCTTGGGTGAGGATAATTCACCCCTCCACTTT. This sequence encodes CASSLGEDNSPLHF.

J is TRBJ2-5 and V is TRBV6-1; D tentatively reads TRBD1 or TRBD2 (5 bases each). Trimming removed 6 bases at V and 5 bases at J, with 16 bases between. The germline V gene encodes CDR1 MNHNS and CDR2 SASEGT. CDR3 length equals 14 residues. The DNA of the CDR3 is TGTGCCAGCAGCCGGGACCCCCGCATCGAGACCCAGTACTTC. It codes for CASSRDPRIETQYF.

The chain uses TRBV4-2 and TRBJ2-5, with a possible D match to TRBD1 (5 bases). Per germline, CDR1 LGHNA and CDR2 YNFKEQ. CDR3 size: 15 residues. The V gene lost 1 base and the J gene lost 6 bases, with 15 bases spanning the gap. The CDR3: CASSQVAAGSQTQYF. As DNA, the CDR3 is TGTGCCAGCAGCCAAGTCGCGGCAGGGTCCCAGACCCAGTACTTC.

The chain's CDR3 is CASSWGQGARWTEAFF. The CDR3 DNA is TGTGCCAGCAGCTGGGGACAGGGGGCTAGGTGGACTGAAGCTTTCTTT. The chain recombines TRBV5-6 with TRBJ1-1; 12 positions match TRBD1. The V and J ends lost 3 bases and 5 bases, in that order; junction bases with no gene match: 8. The length of the CDR3 is 16 residues. CDR1 is SGHDT and CDR2 is YYEEEE in the germline V gene. The whole variable domain, filled in from reference TRBV5-6 and TRBJ1-1, reads DAGVTQSPTHLIKTRGQQVTLRCSPKSGHDTVSWYQQALGQGPQFIFQYYEEEERQRGNFPDRFSGHQFPNYSSELNVNALLLGDSALYLCASSWGQGARWTEAFFGQGTRLTVV.

The chain recombines TRBV7-2 with TRBJ2-7, with 7 nucleotides matching TRBD2. The CDR3 totals 15 residues. Germline V lookup: CDR1 SGHTA, CDR2 FQGNSA. V was clipped by 2 bases and J by 3 bases; unmatched bases: 7. Written as DNA, the CDR3 is TGTGCCAGCAGCTTAATCGGGGGGACCCGCTACGAGCAGTACTTC. Protein product: CASSLIGGTRYEQYF.

The chain recombines TRBV5-1 with TRBJ1-2; D might be TRBD1 (6 bases). This CDR3 has 13 residues. V was cut by 1 base and J by 7 bases, with 11 bases left in between. Germline values: CDR1 SGHRS, CDR2 YFSETQ. CDR3 sequence reads: CASSLTQGTGYTF. CDR3 nucleotide sequence: TGCGCCAGCAGCTTGACCCAGGGGACTGGCTACACCTTC.

The rearrangement joins TRBV4-1 to TRBJ1-4; 7 bases match TRBD1. The CDR3 contains 14 residues. After removal of 6 bases from V and 10 bases from J, the junction contained 11 bases not matched to a gene. Germline lookup yields CDR1 MGHRA and CDR2 YSYEKL. CDR3 region: CASRKTGSKGKLFF. The CDR3 DNA reads TGCGCCAGCAGGAAGACAGGGTCTAAGGGAAAACTGTTTTTT.

This rearrangement joins TRBV11-1 to TRBJ1-1; no reliable D call. V lost 1 base, J lost 1 base, and 4 bases lay in between. CDR1 SGHAT and CDR2 FQDESV come from the germline V gene (reference sequence). This CDR3 has 13 residues. The CDR3 DNA is TGTGCCAGCAGCTTAGTGAGGAACACTGAAGCTTTCTTT. The encoded protein is CASSLVRNTEAFF.

The genes are TRBV11-2 and TRBJ2-2; TRBD1 might be the D (5 bases). The germline gives CDR1 SGHAT, CDR2 FQNNGV. V lost 1 base and J lost 4, with 10 bases in between. The CDR3 has 15 residues. CDR3 sequence reads: CASSLVQGPTGELFF. CDR3 bases: TGTGCCAGCAGCTTAGTCCAGGGTCCCACCGGGGAGCTGTTTTTT. Combining the CDR3 with reference TRBV11-2 and TRBJ2-2 gives the whole variable domain EAGVAQSPRYKIIEKRQSVAFWCNPISGHATLYWYQQILGQGPKLLIQFQNNGVVDDSQLPKDRFSAERLKGVDSTLKIQPAKLEDSAVYLCASSLVQGPTGELFFGEGSRLTVL.

The chain carries TRBV4-1 and TRBJ2-3; D not certain. V was pared by 1 base and J by 4 bases, with 9 bases between. The CDR3 extends over 14 amino acids. Germline V CDR1 and CDR2: MGHRA, YSYEKL. CDR3 protein: CASSQALRADTQYF. Here the CDR3 DNA reads TGCGCCAGCAGCCAAGCGCTGCGTGCAGATACGCAGTATTTT.

This clone has a single count. The chain couples TRBV5-6 to TRBJ2-1; the D is unclear. V lost 3 bases and J 0 bases, leaving 16 bases between the germline ends. The germline CDR1 and CDR2 sequences are SGHDT and YYEEEE. The CDR3 is made up of 17 amino acids. In nucleotides, the CDR3 is TGTGCCAGCAGCTCCCCACTTCAGTGGCCCTCCTACAATGAGCAGTTCTTC. Protein: CASSSPLQWPSYNEQFF.

The CDR3 reads CASSLDRFEQFF. Written as DNA, the CDR3 is TGTGCCAGCAGCTTAGATCGGTTTGAGCAGTTCTTC. V and J are TRBV11-2 and TRBJ2-1; D not certain. Germline assignment: CDR1 SGHAT and CDR2 FQNNGV. The CDR3 length is 12 residues. Trimming stripped 0 bases from V and 9 bases from J, with 6 bases between.

The rearrangement uses TRBV6-1 and TRBJ2-2; D perhaps matches TRBD2 (5 bases). The CDR3 is 13 amino acids. In germline, CDR1 is MNHNS, CDR2 SASEGT. Trimming cost V 0 bases and J 6 bases, with 5 bases left between them. CDR3 sequence reads: CASSEARAGELFF. The CDR3 bases are TGTGCCAGCAGTGAAGCGAGGGCCGGGGAGCTGTTTTTT.

V is TRBV28 and J is TRBJ1-5; 7 bases align to TRBD1. The germline gives CDR1 MDHEN, CDR2 SYDVKM. The CDR3 has 15 residues. The V and J ends lost 8 bases and 4 bases, in that order; junction bases with no gene match: 11. The CDR3 region is CASRGAQTGNQPQHF. DNA of the CDR3: TGTGCCAGCCGGGGGGCCCAGACAGGGAATCAGCCCCAGCATTTT.

The CDR3 spells CASSIAAGGEETQYF. CDR3 coding DNA: TGTGCCAGTAGTATAGCCGCAGGGGGCGAGGAGACCCAGTACTTC. This chain uses TRBV19 with TRBJ2-5; 8 nucleotides agree with TRBD1. Germline V gene data show CDR1 as LNHDA and CDR2 as SQIVND (reference sequence). The CDR3 length is 15 residues. V lost 1 base to trimming and J lost 5 bases; unmatched junction nucleotides: 6. Together with reference TRBV19 and TRBJ2-5, the CDR3 gives the full variable domain: DGGITQSPKYLFRKEGQNVTLSCEQNLNHDAMYWYRQDPGQGLRLIYYSQIVNDFQKGDIAEGYSVSREKKESFPLTVTSAQKNPTAFYLCASSIAAGGEETQYFGPGTRLLVL.

Of note for this clone: Distinct nucleotide sequences in the sample also encode this CDR3. The chain couples TRBV18 to TRBJ1-2; no clear D gene. This CDR3 has 15 residues. Between the trimmed V and J ends, which lost 3 bases and 3 bases, there was a span of 14 bases. Germline-derived CDR1 and CDR2 are KGHSH and LQKENI. The CDR3, as DNA: TGTGCCAGCTCACCGCGGGTGGACTCGGACTATGGCTACACCTTC. Translated, it gives CASSPRVDSDYGYTF. Complete variable domain (other parts from reference TRBV18 and TRBJ1-2): NAGVMQNPRHLVRRRGQEARLRCSPMKGHSHVYWYRQLPEEGLKFMVYLQKENIIDESGMPKERFSAEFPKEGPSILRIQQVVRGDSAAYFCASSPRVDSDYGYTFGSGTRLTVV.

V is TRBV5-4 and J is TRBJ2-2, with 11 bases fitting TRBD1. Losses at the gene ends were 5 bases for V and 4 bases for J; bases not matched to a gene: 7. Germline V gives CDR1 SGHNT, CDR2 YYREEE (reference sequence). The length of the CDR3 is 16 residues. CDR3: CASSSWDRGFTGELFF. In DNA, the CDR3 is TGTGCCAGCAGTTCTTGGGACAGGGGGTTCACCGGGGAGCTGTTTTTT.

The rearrangement uses TRBV5-4 and TRBJ2-5; D possibly uses TRBD1 or TRBD2 (5 bases each). Deletions cut 4 bases from V and 4 bases from J, with 17 bases between. CDR3 length: 15 residues. Germline-derived CDR1 and CDR2 are SGHNT and YYREEE (reference sequence). In DNA, the CDR3 is TGTGCCAGCAGCCCGTGGACAACCCGGGGAGAGACCCAGTACTTC. It yields the protein CASSPWTTRGETQYF.

The V and J genes are TRBV28 and TRBJ1-1, with 12 bases aligning to TRBD1. Germline CDR1 is MDHEN and CDR2 is SYDVKM. J lost 7 bases, V lost 3 bases, and 9 bases had no gene match. This CDR3 contains 16 residues. The CDR3 sequence: CASSFLPGTGGYEAFF. Written as DNA, the CDR3 is TGTGCCAGCAGTTTTCTACCCGGGACAGGGGGCTATGAAGCTTTCTTT.